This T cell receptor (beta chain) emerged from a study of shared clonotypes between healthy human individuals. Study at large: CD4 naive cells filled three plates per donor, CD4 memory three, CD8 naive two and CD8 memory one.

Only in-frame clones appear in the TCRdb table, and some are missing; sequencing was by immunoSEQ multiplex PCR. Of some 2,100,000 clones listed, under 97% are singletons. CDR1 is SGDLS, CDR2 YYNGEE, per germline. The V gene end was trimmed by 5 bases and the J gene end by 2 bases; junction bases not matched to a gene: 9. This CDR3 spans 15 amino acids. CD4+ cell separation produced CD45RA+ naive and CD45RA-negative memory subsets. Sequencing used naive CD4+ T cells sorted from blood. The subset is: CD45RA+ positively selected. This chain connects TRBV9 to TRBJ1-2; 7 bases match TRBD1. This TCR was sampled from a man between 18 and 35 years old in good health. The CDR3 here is CASRASGTANYGYTF. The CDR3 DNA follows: TGTGCCAGCAGAGCTAGCGGGACAGCGAACTATGGCTACACCTTC.